The 27 T cell receptor beta chains below were found in one sample sequenced in a study of blood T cell repertoires in COVID-19. Profiling relied on immunoSEQ multiplex PCR, and the TCRdb table lists in-frame clones only, not all of them. The sample has 100,000 to 130,000 clones, roughly 90% seen once. Sequencing was done on a sample of peripheral blood. The receptors derive from a middle-aged man with active or convalescent COVID-19.

The chain links TRBV9 to TRBJ1-1; D gene uncertain. CDR1 is SGDLS and CDR2 is YYNGEE in the germline V gene. V shed 0 bases and J shed 3 bases, with 3 bases lying between them. The CDR3 runs 12 residues. The CDR3 loop is CASSVGDTEAFF. CDR3 DNA: TGTGCCAGCAGCGTAGGAGACACTGAAGCTTTCTTT.

This sequence joins TRBV3-1 (or the pseudogene TRBV3-2) and TRBJ2-5, with D tentatively TRBD2 (7 bases). Germline V gives CDR1 LGHDT, CDR2 YNNKEL (reference sequence). The CDR3 has 13 amino acids. Trimming removed 4 bases at V and 9 bases at J, with 15 bases between. Here the CDR3 DNA reads TGTGCCAGCAGCCCCAGCGGGGACAAGGCCCAGTACTTC. Translating it yields CASSPSGDKAQYF.

The chain joins TRBV24-1 to TRBJ2-1; D may be TRBD1 (5 bases). V lost 0 bases to trimming and J lost 6 bases, with 8 bases between them. This CDR3 comprises 14 residues. Germline V CDR1 and CDR2: KGHDR, SFDVKD. CDR3 residues: CATSDLAGLNEQFF. In DNA form, the CDR3 reads TGTGCCACCAGTGATTTGGCAGGGCTCAATGAGCAGTTCTTC.

The chain links TRBV7-2 to TRBJ1-2, with D perhaps TRBD1 (6 bases). Germline lookup yields CDR1 SGHTA and CDR2 FQGNSA. This CDR3 has 13 amino acids. V lost 7 bases, J lost 2 bases, and 11 bases lay in between. CDR3 sequence reads: CASTLGQNYGYTF. Written as DNA, the CDR3 is TGTGCCAGCACCCTGGGACAAAACTATGGCTACACCTTC. Full variable domain (outside the CDR3, taken from reference TRBV7-2 and TRBJ1-2): GAGVSQSPSNKVTEKGKDVELRCDPISGHTALYWYRQSLGQGLEFLIYFQGNSAPDKSGLPSDRFSAERTGGSVSTLTIQRTQQEDSAVYLCASTLGQNYGYTFGSGTRLTVV.

V and J are TRBV7-2 and TRBJ2-2, with D possibly matching TRBD2 (5 bases). The germline gives CDR1 SGHTA, CDR2 FQGNSA. Trimming removed 0 bases from V and 6 bases from J, with 17 bases in between. The CDR3 covers 17 residues. Here the CDR3 reads CASSLAFFTGRSGELFF. The CDR3 DNA follows: TGTGCCAGCAGCTTAGCTTTTTTTACGGGGAGATCCGGGGAGCTGTTTTTT.

This clone was counted only a few times. V usage is TRBV6-2 or TRBV6-3 and J usage is TRBJ2-7; 9 positions match TRBD1. V gave up 4 bases and J gave up 2 bases; unmatched junction bases: 3. CDR1 is MNHEY and CDR2 is SVGEGT in the germline V gene. The CDR3 contains 14 residues. CDR3 sequence (DNA): TGTGCCAGCAGTTCGGGACAGGGTCCCTACGAGCAGTACTTC. Translated, it gives CASSSGQGPYEQYF.

The rearrangement uses TRBV7-2 and TRBJ1-2, with a tentative D call TRBD1 (5 bases). The germline CDR1 and CDR2 sequences are SGHTA and FQGNSA. Trimming stripped 4 bases from V and 8 bases from J, with 20 bases between. The CDR3 is 15 residues long. CDR3: CASSSSLGGIEGYTF. Written as DNA, the CDR3 is TGTGCCAGCAGCTCCAGCCTGGGGGGGATTGAGGGCTACACCTTC. Filled out from reference TRBV7-2 and TRBJ1-2, the complete variable domain reads GAGVSQSPSNKVTEKGKDVELRCDPISGHTALYWYRQSLGQGLEFLIYFQGNSAPDKSGLPSDRFSAERTGGSVSTLTIQRTQQEDSAVYLCASSSSLGGIEGYTFGSGTRLTVV.

The chain carries TRBV12-3 or TRBV12-4 and TRBJ2-1; 8 bases match TRBD2. J gave up 12 bases and V 5 bases, and 9 bases lay outside the gene matches. CDR3 size: 13 residues. CDR3 sequence (DNA): TGTGCCAGCAGTGCCGGACTAGCCTTCGTGCAGTTCTTC. Amino acid sequence: CASSAGLAFVQFF.

The rearrangement joins TRBV9 to TRBJ2-2; 10 nucleotides align to TRBD1. Per germline, CDR1 SGDLS and CDR2 YYNGEE. The CDR3 extends over 13 amino acids. With V trimmed by 5 bases and J by 5 bases, 0 bases remained unmatched. The CDR3 protein is CASRGQGTGELFF. CDR3 nucleotide sequence: TGTGCCAGCAGGGGACAGGGGACCGGGGAGCTGTTTTTT.

This chain links TRBV3-1 (or the pseudogene TRBV3-2) with TRBJ1-2; D might be TRBD1 (5 bases). V lost 1 base to trimming and J lost 4 bases, with 10 bases between them. CDR3 length: 14 amino acids. The germline CDR1 and CDR2 sequences are LGHDT and YNNKEL (reference sequence). CDR3 in DNA: TGTGCCAGCAGCCAAGGAGGACAAAGCTATGGCTACACCTTC. Translated: CASSQGGQSYGYTF.

This clone was detected only once. The chain combines TRBV24-1 with TRBJ2-1; 7 nucleotides align to TRBD1. The junction had 11 bases not matched to a gene; V was cut back by 5 bases and J by 2 bases. CDR3 size: 17 residues. CDR1 is KGHDR and CDR2 is SFDVKD in the germline V gene. CDR3: CATSGPDRRGTYNEQFF. The DNA for the CDR3 is TGTGCCACCAGTGGGCCGGACAGGCGAGGCACCTACAATGAGCAGTTCTTC.

This rearrangement joins TRBV4-1 to TRBJ2-1; D perhaps matches TRBD1 (6 bases). There are 17 residues in the CDR3. The V end lost 0 bases, the J end lost 0 bases, and 12 bases lay between the germline ends. In germline, CDR1 is MGHRA, CDR2 YSYEKL. The CDR3 DNA follows: TGCGCCAGCAGCCAAGATTACGGGACATACTCCTACAATGAGCAGTTCTTC. The encoded protein is CASSQDYGTYSYNEQFF.

The CDR3 loop is CASSEGVGGPSTDTQYF. The CDR3 nucleotides read TGTGCCAGCAGCGAAGGGGTGGGAGGGCCATCCACAGATACGCAGTATTTT. V gene TRBV9 combines with J gene TRBJ2-3; 7 nucleotides agree with TRBD2. V trimming: 3 bases; J trimming: 2 bases; junction bases outside the gene matches: 12. CDR3 size: 17 residues. CDR1 is SGDLS, CDR2 YYNGEE, per germline.

The chain combines TRBV27 with TRBJ2-2; tentatively, D is TRBD2 (6 bases). The CDR3 length is 15 residues. The V gene lost 4 bases and the J gene lost 7 bases, with 16 bases spanning the gap. Germline values: CDR1 MNHEY, CDR2 SMNVEV (reference sequence). The DNA for the CDR3 is TGTGCCAGCAGTTCTATCCGGCTGGGAGGCGGGGAGCTGTTTTTT. It yields the protein CASSSIRLGGGELFF.

This chain connects TRBV6-6 to TRBJ2-7, with 7 positions matching TRBD1. Per germline, CDR1 MNHNY and CDR2 SVGAGI (reference sequence). The CDR3 sequence is 14 residues long. The trim removed 5 bases at V and 7 bases at J, leaving 11 bases unmatched. This chain's CDR3 is CASSTGALPREQYF. The CDR3 bases are TGTGCCAGCAGTACAGGGGCCCTACCTCGTGAGCAGTACTTC.

J is TRBJ2-2 and V is TRBV7-9; 7 bases are a match to TRBD2. The germline V gene encodes CDR1 SEHNR and CDR2 FQNEAQ (reference sequence). This CDR3 has 18 residues. V trimming: 1 base; J trimming: 2 bases; junction bases outside the gene matches: 10. In nucleotides, the CDR3 is TGTGCCAGCAGCTTAGGGGTTCGGCGGGAGTCAAACACCGGGGAGCTGTTTTTT. Translating it yields CASSLGVRRESNTGELFF.

This chain uses TRBV10-1 with TRBJ2-1; the match to TRBD2 covers 13 bases. CDR3 length: 13 residues. CDR1 WNHNN and CDR2 SYGVQD come from the germline V gene (reference sequence). V lost 6 bases, J lost 16 bases, and 9 bases stayed unmatched. This CDR3 reads CASSGLAGAARFF. The CDR3 bases are TGCGCCAGCAGCGGACTAGCGGGAGCGGCTCGCTTCTTC.

The genes are TRBV28 and TRBJ1-6; TRBD1 agrees at 10 bases. The CDR3 is made up of 15 amino acids. V shed 7 bases, J shed 7 bases, and the junction held 7 bases outside the gene matches. Germline CDR1 MDHEN, CDR2 SYDVKM. The CDR3 protein is CASNPQDRGNSPLHF. The CDR3 DNA reads as TGTGCCAGCAATCCCCAGGACAGGGGGAATTCACCCCTCCACTTT.

V is TRBV25-1 and J is TRBJ2-1; possible D gene TRBD1, 5 bases. In germline, CDR1 is MGHDK, CDR2 SYGVNS. Deletions cut 6 bases from V and 5 bases from J, with 8 bases between. The length of the CDR3 is 12 residues. CDR3: CASRPQDNEQFF. The CDR3 DNA is TGTGCCAGCAGACCACAGGACAATGAGCAGTTCTTC.

This chain connects TRBV4-2 to TRBJ2-4, with D possibly TRBD1 on 6 matching bases. The germline CDR1 and CDR2 sequences are LGHNA and YNFKEQ. The CDR3 extends over 14 amino acids. The V end lost 0 bases, the J end lost 8 bases, and 11 bases lay between the germline ends. CDR3 protein: CASSQDLDSDIQYF. The CDR3 DNA is TGTGCCAGCAGCCAAGATTTGGACAGCGACATTCAGTACTTC.

This chain connects TRBV9 to TRBJ1-4; a possible D gene is TRBD1 (6 bases). Germline V gene data show CDR1 as SGDLS and CDR2 as YYNGEE. V was clipped by 4 bases and J by 8 bases, with 12 bases between them. The CDR3 runs to 13 residues. The CDR3: CASSPGGREKLFF. CDR3 in DNA: TGTGCCAGCAGCCCGGGGGGGCGGGAAAAACTGTTTTTT. Using reference TRBV9 and TRBJ1-4 for the parts outside the CDR3, the full variable domain is DSGVTQTPKHLITATGQRVTLRCSPRSGDLSVYWYQQSLDQGLQFLIQYYNGEERAKGNILERFSAQQFPDLHSELNLSSLELGDSALYFCASSPGGREKLFFGSGTQLSVL.

V gene TRBV7-9 combines with J gene TRBJ1-6; 7 bases line up with TRBD1. V shed 10 bases, J shed 4 bases, and the junction held 7 bases outside the gene matches. The CDR3 is made up of 14 amino acids. Germline CDR1 reads SEHNR; CDR2 reads FQNEAQ (reference sequence). CDR3 sequence reads: CAITEGQYNSPLHF. CDR3 nucleotides: TGTGCCATCACTGAGGGACAGTATAATTCACCCCTCCACTTT.

This rearrangement joins TRBV3-1 (or the pseudogene TRBV3-2) to TRBJ1-1; possibly TRBD1 for D (5 bases). V lost 5 bases and J 4 bases, leaving 11 bases between the germline ends. The CDR3 length is 13 residues. CDR1 and CDR2 (germline): LGHDT, YNNKEL (reference sequence). The CDR3 coding sequence is TGTGCCAGCAGCTACGGGACTTCCACTGAAGCTTTCTTT. Protein: CASSYGTSTEAFF.

V and J are TRBV28 and TRBJ1-1, with D uncertain. The CDR3 is 14 residues long. Germline CDR1 and CDR2: MDHEN and SYDVKM. V shed 6 bases and J shed 4 bases, with 15 bases lying between them. The CDR3 spells CASRLGGLRTEAFF. In DNA form, the CDR3 reads TGTGCCAGCAGACTAGGTGGGTTGCGCACTGAAGCTTTCTTT.

V and J are TRBV23-1 and TRBJ2-4; D unresolved. TRBV23-1 is classed as an ORF, of uncertain function. The CDR3 runs 15 residues. V was clipped by 0 bases and J by 7 bases, with 13 bases between them. The CDR3 DNA is TGCGCCAGCAGTCAATCGCCTAGTCATCCGAACATTCAGTACTTC. This encodes CASSQSPSHPNIQYF.

The chain carries TRBV30 and TRBJ1-2; possibly TRBD1 for D (5 bases). CDR1 and CDR2 from the germline V gene are GTSNPN and SVGIG (reference sequence). V was clipped by 7 bases and J by 7 bases, with 13 bases between them. This CDR3 has 11 amino acids. CDR3 sequence reads: CAFNRGSGYTF. CDR3 nucleotides: TGTGCCTTCAATCGGGGGTCTGGCTACACCTTC.

The J gene is TRBJ1-2, the V gene TRBV28; 7 bases fit TRBD1. Germline CDR1 reads MDHEN; CDR2 reads SYDVKM. The CDR3 runs to 15 residues. V trimming: 5 bases; J trimming: 8 bases; junction bases outside the gene matches: 14. CDR3 sequence (DNA): TGTGCCAGCAGTCCCCAGACGACAGGGAGAAGAGGCTACACCTTC. The encoded protein is CASSPQTTGRRGYTF.